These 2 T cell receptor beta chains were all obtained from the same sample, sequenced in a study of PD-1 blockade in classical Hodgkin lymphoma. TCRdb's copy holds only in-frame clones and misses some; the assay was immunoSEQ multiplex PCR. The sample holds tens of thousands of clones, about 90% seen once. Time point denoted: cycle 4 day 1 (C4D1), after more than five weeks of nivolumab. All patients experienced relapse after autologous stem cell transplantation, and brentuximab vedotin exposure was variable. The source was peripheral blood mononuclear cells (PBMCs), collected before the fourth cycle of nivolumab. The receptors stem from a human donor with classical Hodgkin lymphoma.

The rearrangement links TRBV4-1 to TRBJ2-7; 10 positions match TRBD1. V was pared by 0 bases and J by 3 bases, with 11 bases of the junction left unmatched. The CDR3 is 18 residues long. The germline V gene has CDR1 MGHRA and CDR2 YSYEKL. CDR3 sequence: CASSQDQLRDRGYYEQYF. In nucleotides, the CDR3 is TGCGCCAGCAGCCAAGATCAGTTGAGGGACAGGGGATACTACGAGCAGTACTTC.

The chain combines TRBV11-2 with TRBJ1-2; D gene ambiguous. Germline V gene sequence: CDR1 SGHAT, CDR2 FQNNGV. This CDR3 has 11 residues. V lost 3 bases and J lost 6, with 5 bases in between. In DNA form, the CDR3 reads TGTGCCAGCAGCTTGTCGGATGGCTACACCTTC. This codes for CASSLSDGYTF.